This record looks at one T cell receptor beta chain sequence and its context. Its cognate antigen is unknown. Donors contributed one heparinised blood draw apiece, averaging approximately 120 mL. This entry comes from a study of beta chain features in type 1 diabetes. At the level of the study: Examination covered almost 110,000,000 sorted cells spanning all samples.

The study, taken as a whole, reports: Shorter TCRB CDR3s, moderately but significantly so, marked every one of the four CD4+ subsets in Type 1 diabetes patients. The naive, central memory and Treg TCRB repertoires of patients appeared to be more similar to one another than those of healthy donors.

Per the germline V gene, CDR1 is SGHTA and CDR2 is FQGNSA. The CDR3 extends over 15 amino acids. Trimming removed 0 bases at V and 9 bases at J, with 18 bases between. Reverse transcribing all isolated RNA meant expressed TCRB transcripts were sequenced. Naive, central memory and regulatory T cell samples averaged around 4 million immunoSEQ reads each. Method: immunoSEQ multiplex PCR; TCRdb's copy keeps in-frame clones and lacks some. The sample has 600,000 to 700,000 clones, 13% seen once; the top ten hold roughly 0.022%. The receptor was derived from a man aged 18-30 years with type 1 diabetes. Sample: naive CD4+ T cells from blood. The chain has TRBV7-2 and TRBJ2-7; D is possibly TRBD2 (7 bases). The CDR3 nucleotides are TGTGCCAGCAGCTTAGCCCCCCCAGGGGAGCGGGGGCAGTACTTC. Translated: CASSLAPPGERGQYF. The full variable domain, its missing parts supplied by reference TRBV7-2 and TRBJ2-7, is GAGVSQSPSNKVTEKGKDVELRCDPISGHTALYWYRQSLGQGLEFLIYFQGNSAPDKSGLPSDRFSAERTGGSVSTLTIQRTQQEDSAVYLCASSLAPPGERGQYFGPGTRLTVT.